These T cell receptor beta chains were read from a single sample in a study of T cell responses to AZD1222 COVID-19 vaccine. Assay used: immunoSEQ multiplex PCR; TCRdb lists only in-frame clones, some missing. This sample has 200,000 or so clones, with over 80% found just once. Sequenced material: peripheral blood, taken on day 0 of AZD1222 vaccination. These receptors were obtained from an adult in good health. Both conserved end residues are part of each CDR3. A D gene is named only where the DNA matches it firmly. Part of the rows lack a size; the others show once, few, many or a class for expanded clones.

- | TRBJ2-7 | TRBV12-3/TRBV12-4 | 13 | - | CASRPTGPREQYF | TGTGCCAGCAGGCCGACAGGTCCGAGGGAGCAGTACTTC
- | TRBJ1-1 | TRBV5-4 | 16 | - | CASSSRGYGARTEAFF | TGTGCCAGCAGCTCCCGGGGCTACGGGGCGAGGACTGAAGCTTTCTTT
- | TRBJ1-6 | TRBV7-9 | 14 | - | CASSLGQGGSPLHF | TGTGCCAGCAGCTTAGGCCAGGGCGGTTCACCCCTCCACTTT
- | TRBJ1-1 | TRBV5-8 | 13 | - | CASSLGLGTEAFF | TGTGCCAGCAGCTTGGGCCTGGGAACTGAAGCTTTCTTT
- | TRBJ1-5 | TRBV5-4 | 15 | - | CASSRAPGGNQPQHF | TGTGCCAGCAGCCGTGCCCCCGGAGGCAATCAGCCCCAGCATTTT
TRBD1 | TRBJ1-4 | TRBV6-5 | 14 | - | CASSLQGVGEKLFF | TGTGCCAGCAGTCTACAGGGGGTTGGGGAAAAACTGTTTTTT
- | TRBJ1-2 | TRBV13 | 14 | - | CASSFRQRNYGYTF | TGTGCCAGCAGCTTTAGACAGAGGAACTATGGCTACACCTTC
- | TRBJ1-6 | TRBV9 | 17 | - | CASSSLGGSSYNSPLHF | TGTGCCAGCAGCTCTCTTGGTGGGAGCTCCTATAATTCACCCCTCCACTTT
- | TRBJ1-2 | TRBV5-6 | 14 | - | CASSFRRQAYGYTF | TGTGCCAGCAGCTTTAGGAGACAGGCCTATGGCTACACCTTC
TRBD1 | TRBJ1-2 | TRBV3-1/TRBV3-2 | 16 | once | CASNPNPGQPNYGYTF | TGTGCCAGCAACCCGAATCCGGGACAGCCAAACTATGGCTACACCTTC
TRBD1 | TRBJ1-3 | TRBV7-8 | 16 | - | CASSSRDRGPGNTIYF | TGTGCCAGCAGCTCGAGGGACAGGGGGCCAGGGAACACCATATATTTT
- | TRBJ2-7 | TRBV5-6 | 14 | - | CASSINRVHYEQYF | TGTGCCAGCAGCATAAACAGGGTACACTACGAGCAGTACTTC
- | TRBJ2-5 | TRBV30 | 14 | once | CAWDRNGGRETQYF | TGTGCCTGGGACCGGAACGGGGGAAGGGAGACCCAGTACTTC
- | TRBJ1-2 | TRBV10-3 | 14 | - | CAISGTTTGYGYTF | TGTGCCATCAGTGGGACAACCACCGGCTATGGCTACACCTTC
- | TRBJ1-1 | TRBV25-1 | 14 | - | CASSTTGMNTEAFF | TGTGCCAGCAGTACTACAGGGATGAACACTGAAGCTTTCTTT
- | TRBJ1-1 | TRBV13 | 15 | - | CASSRRGQMNTEAFF | TGTGCCAGCAGCCGGAGGGGTCAGATGAACACTGAAGCTTTCTTT
TRBD1 | TRBJ1-5 | TRBV30 | 15 | - | CAWGTGGYSNQPQHF | TGTGCCTGGGGGACAGGGGGCTATAGCAATCAGCCCCAGCATTTT
TRBD1 | TRBJ2-1 | TRBV6-2/TRBV6-3 | 15 | - | CASSGWGTGNNEQFF | TGTGCCAGCAGTGGTTGGGGGACAGGCAACAATGAGCAGTTCTTC
TRBD1 | TRBJ1-6 | TRBV19 | 14 | - | CASTVTGGNSPLHF | TGTGCCAGTACTGTGACAGGGGGTAATTCACCCCTCCACTTT
- | TRBJ1-1 | TRBV6-6 | 14 | - | CASTSRRRGGPTFF | TGTGCCAGCACCTCCAGGCGCCGAGGGGGACCGACTTTCTTT
TRBD1 | TRBJ2-5 | TRBV7-2 | 14 | - | CASSWDRGWETQYF | TGTGCCAGCAGCTGGGACAGGGGGTGGGAGACCCAGTACTTC
TRBD2 | TRBJ2-1 | TRBV5-4 | 17 | - | CASSPRLAGGPYNEQFF | TGTGCCAGCAGCCCCCGTTTAGCGGGAGGTCCCTACAATGAGCAGTTCTTC
- | TRBJ1-2 | TRBV7-9 | 15 | - | CASSKAEDRSYGYTF | TGTGCCAGCAGCAAAGCGGAGGACCGAAGCTATGGCTACACCTTC
TRBD1 | TRBJ1-2 | TRBV19 | 15 | - | CASNNNWDRVAGYTF | TGTGCCAGTAACAATAACTGGGACAGGGTCGCTGGCTACACCTTC
TRBD2 | TRBJ2-7 | TRBV7-6 | 14 | - | CASSLVDAGGEQYF | TGTGCCAGCAGCTTAGTAGACGCGGGGGGGGAGCAGTACTTC
TRBD1 | TRBJ1-6 | TRBV27 | 17 | - | CASSLSTGSSYNSPLHF | TGTGCCAGCAGTTTATCGACAGGGAGCTCCTATAATTCACCCCTCCACTTT
TRBD2 | TRBJ2-1 | TRBV7-8 | 17 | once | CASSYKTSLVAYNEQFF | TGTGCCAGCAGCTATAAGACTAGCTTGGTGGCTTACAATGAGCAGTTCTTC
- | TRBJ1-3 | TRBV5-6 | 15 | - | CASSLGAGTGNTIYF | TGTGCCAGCAGCTTGGGGGCAGGGACTGGAAACACCATATATTTT
- | TRBJ2-7 | TRBV12-5 | 13 | - | CASGFPPNYEQYF | TGTGCTAGTGGTTTCCCCCCGAACTACGAGCAGTACTTC
- | TRBJ2-7 | TRBV7-9 | 11 | few | CASSSTYEQYF | TGTGCCAGCAGTTCTACCTACGAGCAGTACTTC
TRBD2 | TRBJ2-5 | TRBV9 | 16 | - | CASSSSAGGSQETQYF | TGTGCCAGCAGTTCCTCAGCGGGGGGGTCCCAAGAGACCCAGTACTTC
TRBD1 | TRBJ2-5 | TRBV5-1 | 14 | - | CASSLGKGAETQYF | TGCGCCAGCAGCTTGGGGAAGGGGGCTGAGACCCAGTACTTC
- | TRBJ1-1 | TRBV19 | 15 | - | CASSSWGELNTEAFF | TGTGCCAGTAGTTCATGGGGGGAATTGAACACTGAAGCTTTCTTT
- | TRBJ2-2 | TRBV11-3 | 14 | once | CASRVLANTGELFF | TGTGCCAGCAGGGTTCTTGCGAACACCGGGGAGCTGTTTTTT
- | TRBJ1-6 | TRBV5-6 | 16 | - | CASSLEANSYNSPLHF | TGTGCCAGCAGCTTGGAGGCTAACTCCTATAATTCACCCCTCCACTTT
- | TRBJ1-6 | TRBV24-1 | 15 | - | CATSDPGEPGSPLHF | TGTGCCACCAGTGACCCGGGGGAACCGGGTTCACCCCTCCACTTT
TRBD1 | TRBJ1-1 | TRBV6-5 | 14 | once | CASSFQGEQTEAFF | TGTGCCAGCAGTTTCCAGGGGGAACAAACTGAAGCTTTCTTT
- | TRBJ1-3 | TRBV7-9 | 14 | - | CASSRGDSGNTIYF | TGTGCCAGCAGTAGAGGGGACTCTGGAAACACCATATATTTT
- | TRBJ1-2 | TRBV9 | 14 | - | CASSVGGTRYGYTF | TGTGCCAGCAGCGTAGGGGGGACACGTTATGGCTACACCTTC
- | TRBJ2-2 | TRBV6-5 | 13 | - | CASSSPGDGELFF | TGTGCCAGCAGTTCTCCGGGGGACGGGGAGCTGTTTTTT
- | TRBJ1-6 | TRBV7-2 | 13 | - | CASSLSTSSPLHF | TGTGCCAGCAGCTTGAGTACTTCTTCACCCCTCCACTTT
- | TRBJ1-3 | TRBV9 | 15 | - | CASSEQGVSGNTIYF | TGTGCCAGCAGCGAACAGGGAGTATCTGGAAACACCATATATTTT
TRBD2 | TRBJ2-5 | TRBV28 | 13 | - | CASSSGGQETQYF | TGTGCCAGCAGTTCGGGGGGGCAAGAGACCCAGTACTTC
- | TRBJ1-2 | TRBV29-1 | 13 | - | CSVGGRSFYGYTF | TGCAGCGTGGGGGGGAGGTCTTTCTATGGCTACACCTTC
- | TRBJ2-7 | TRBV4-1 | 15 | - | CASSQATGAPYEQYF | TGCGCCAGCAGCCAAGCCACGGGAGCACCCTACGAGCAGTACTTC
- | TRBJ1-5 | TRBV18 | 13 | - | CASSPKSNQPQHF | TGTGCCAGCTCACCAAAAAGCAATCAGCCCCAGCATTTT
TRBD1 | TRBJ2-7 | TRBV18 | 11 | - | CASRQGVQQYF | TGTGCCAGCCGACAGGGGGTCCAGCAGTACTTC